This entry describes one TCR beta chain. This sample was taken from a study of blood T cell repertoires in COVID-19. Study-level background: Sources were T cells, B-cell-depleted T cells, or PBMCs; the material itself was cDNA or gDNA.

V was shortened by 3 bases and J by 2 bases, with 11 bases between the two germline ends. Looked up from germline, CDR1 is SGDLS and CDR2 is YYNGEE. The CDR3 covers 14 residues. Assay: immunoSEQ multiplex PCR; the TCRdb copy retains only in-frame clones and omits some. Among 280,000 or so clones, about 89% were seen once, and the ten largest hold around 12%. The chain employs TRBV9 and TRBJ1-2, with a weak D call TRBD1 (6 bases). The TCR sequence derives from a woman aged 60 to 75 with acute or convalescent COVID-19. The sequenced sample was peripheral blood. The CDR3 nucleotides read TGTGCCAGCAGCGGTGGACAGTTCAACTATGGCTACACCTTC. Its translation: CASSGGQFNYGYTF. Together with reference TRBV9 and TRBJ1-2, the CDR3 gives the full variable domain: DSGVTQTPKHLITATGQRVTLRCSPRSGDLSVYWYQQSLDQGLQFLIQYYNGEERAKGNILERFSAQQFPDLHSELNLSSLELGDSALYFCASSGGQFNYGYTFGSGTRLTVV.